The 20 T cell receptor beta chains reported below all come from one sample, sequenced in a study of T cells after posttransplantation cyclophosphamide. Control samples came 1 year after myeloablative marrow transplants with methotrexate plus calcineurin inhibitor. This table comes from immunoSEQ multiplex PCR, and its TCRdb copy is limited to in-frame clones, with some not included. The sample contains roughly 23,000 clones, around 92% of which appear only once. Sequencing used PBMCs, obtained after an allogeneic stem cell transplant with a calcineurin inhibitor and methotrexate. The receptors were sampled from a female patient in her forties or fifties who received an allogeneic stem cell transplant from an unrelated donor, was CMV-positive, and had chronic GVHD only. Some T cells may be graft donor cells.

The chain couples TRBV6-1 to TRBJ2-1; 7 bases fit TRBD1. J lost 6 bases, V lost 4 bases, and 6 bases had no gene match. Germline V gene lookup returns CDR1 MNHNS and CDR2 SASEGT. The CDR3 is 14 residues long. The CDR3 reads CASSVVSGGNEQFF. CDR3 nucleotide sequence: TGTGCCAGCAGTGTGGTTTCAGGGGGCAATGAGCAGTTCTTC.

The V and J genes are TRBV18 and TRBJ2-7, with TRBD1 matching over 8 bases. The ends lost 1 base at V and 1 base at J; junction bases unmatched: 3. The CDR3 is made up of 15 amino acids. Germline V lookup: CDR1 KGHSH, CDR2 LQKENI. Here the CDR3 DNA reads TGTGCCAGCTCACCACTGGGACAGGTATCCTACGAGCAGTACTTC. Its protein is CASSPLGQVSYEQYF.

The chain employs TRBV5-4 and TRBJ1-1; 7 bases agree with TRBD1. Germline CDR1 reads SGHNT; CDR2 reads YYREEE (reference sequence). The CDR3 is made up of 14 amino acids. The trim removed 3 bases at V and 3 bases at J, leaving 5 bases unmatched. Here the CDR3 DNA reads TGTGCCAGCAGCTCGGGGGACAGCTACACTGAAGCTTTCTTT. This encodes CASSSGDSYTEAFF.

The chain carries TRBV2 and TRBJ2-5; D gene ambiguous. With 5 bases removed from V and 7 bases from J, the gap between germline ends came to 14 bases. CDR1 is SNHLY and CDR2 is FYNNEI in the germline V gene. This CDR3 has 13 amino acids. The DNA for the CDR3 is TGTGCCAGCAGTTCGGAGATACGTCGGACCCAGTACTTC. This translates into CASSSEIRRTQYF.

The V gene is TRBV7-9, the J gene TRBJ2-1, with 8 bases aligning to TRBD2. V gave up 8 bases and J gave up 7 bases; unmatched junction bases: 7. Germline lookup yields CDR1 SEHNR and CDR2 FQNEAQ (reference sequence). This CDR3 has 13 residues. This CDR3 is CASHAGRVNEQFF. Here the CDR3 DNA reads TGTGCCAGCCACGCCGGGAGGGTGAATGAGCAGTTCTTC. The full variable domain, completed using reference TRBV7-9 and TRBJ2-1, is DTGVSQNPRHKITKRGQNVTFRCDPISEHNRLYWYRQTLGQGPEFLTYFQNEAQLEKSRLLSDRFSAERPKGSFSTLEIQRTEQGDSAMYLCASHAGRVNEQFFGPGTRLTVL.

This rearrangement joins TRBV7-8 to TRBJ2-2; TRBD1 matches at 8 bases. V lost 5 bases, J lost 3 bases, and 14 bases stayed unmatched. CDR3 length: 18 residues. The germline CDR1 and CDR2 sequences are SGHVS and FQNEAQ. The CDR3 bases are TGTGCCAGCAGCATTAGAGGGCCGGGACAGGTATACACCGGGGAGCTGTTTTTT. Residues: CASSIRGPGQVYTGELFF.

A few counts support this clone. V usage is TRBV7-9 and J usage is TRBJ1-4; 8 bases map to TRBD1. The junction had 6 bases not matched to a gene; V was cut back by 1 base and J by 8 bases. There are 15 residues in the CDR3. The germline V gene encodes CDR1 SEHNR and CDR2 FQNEAQ (reference sequence). In DNA, the CDR3 is TGTGCCAGCAGCTTAGACAGGGGGAGAGGCGAAAAACTGTTTTTT. It yields the protein CASSLDRGRGEKLFF.

The CDR3 nucleotides read TGTGCCAGCAGCTTGAGACTAGCGGGAGAGGTCGGGGAGCTGTTTTTT. As protein: CASSLRLAGEVGELFF. The chain is built from TRBV11-3 and TRBJ2-2; 12 bases agree with TRBD2. V gave up 3 bases and J gave up 7 bases; unmatched junction bases: 6. Per germline, CDR1 SGHNT and CDR2 YENEEA. The CDR3 is 16 amino acids.

This rearrangement joins TRBV7-9 to TRBJ2-2; D is unclear. V was clipped by 11 bases and J by 5 bases, with 6 bases between them. Germline V CDR1 and CDR2: SEHNR, FQNEAQ (reference sequence). The CDR3 is made up of 10 amino acids. The DNA of the CDR3 is TGTGCCTATTATACCGGGGAGCTGTTTTTT. Translated: CAYYTGELFF.

This chain connects TRBV29-1 to TRBJ2-1; TRBD2 matches at 11 bases. The junction had 9 bases not matched to a gene; V was cut back by 6 bases and J by 8 bases. Germline CDR1 and CDR2: SQVTM and ANQGSEA. This CDR3 has 14 residues. The CDR3 protein is CSVTTSGSGYEQFF. The CDR3 nucleotides read TGCAGCGTGACTACTAGCGGGAGTGGTTATGAGCAGTTCTTC.

The rearrangement links TRBV10-2 to TRBJ2-1, with 14 bases aligning to TRBD2. The CDR3 totals 22 residues. The germline V gene encodes CDR1 WSHSY and CDR2 SAAADI. The V gene end was trimmed by 2 bases and the J gene end by 3 bases; junction bases not matched to a gene: 18. The CDR3 coding sequence is TGCGCCAGCAGTGAGGATCGCCTAAAGGGACTAGCGGGAGTGGGGAACTACAATGAGCAGTTCTTC. This translates into CASSEDRLKGLAGVGNYNEQFF.

This chain connects TRBV11-3 to TRBJ2-1; 9 bases line up with TRBD2. From germline, CDR1 is SGHNT and CDR2 YENEEA. This CDR3 is built from 16 residues. The V segment lost 0 bases and the J segment 4 bases; nucleotides outside the gene matches: 4. CDR3 DNA sequence: TGTGCCAGCAGCTTAGATCTTAGCGGGGGTTACAATGAGCAGTTCTTC. It encodes CASSLDLSGGYNEQFF.

DNA of the CDR3: TGTGCCAGCAGTCCAAGGACAGGGGGAACGGCTGGCTACACCTTC. This sequence encodes CASSPRTGGTAGYTF. The J gene is TRBJ1-2, the V gene TRBV6-5; the match to TRBD1 covers 10 bases. The V gene's germline CDR1 is MNHEY and CDR2 SVGAGI. Trimming cost V 5 bases and J 7 bases; bases outside gene matches: 10. The CDR3 totals 15 residues.

This clone was counted a single time. The rearrangement uses TRBV19 and TRBJ1-1; 9 positions agree with TRBD1. Germline CDR1 LNHDA, CDR2 SQIVND (reference sequence). CDR3 length: 15 amino acids. Trimming at V came to 6 bases and at J to 3 bases, leaving 8 bases not matched to a gene. CDR3 sequence reads: CASRAVDRGYTEAFF. The DNA for the CDR3 is TGTGCCAGTAGGGCCGTTGACAGGGGGTACACTGAAGCTTTCTTT.

The chain joins TRBV27 to TRBJ2-7; tentative D call: TRBD1 (6 bases). The CDR3 is 13 amino acids. V was cut by 5 bases and J by 3 bases, with 11 bases left in between. The germline V gene encodes CDR1 MNHEY and CDR2 SMNVEV (reference sequence). The CDR3 loop is CASSLLTGYEQYF. The CDR3 coding sequence is TGTGCCAGCAGTCTCTTGACAGGCTACGAGCAGTACTTC.

The count of this clone is one. The rearrangement uses TRBV5-6 and TRBJ1-5; no reliable D call. Germline V lookup: CDR1 SGHDT, CDR2 YYEEEE. This CDR3 contains 12 residues. Trimming took off 0 bases at V and 5 bases at J, with 3 bases between the two ends. The CDR3 nucleotides are TGTGCCAGCAGCTTGGGCGATCAGCCCCAGCATTTT. This sequence encodes CASSLGDQPQHF. Full variable domain (remainder filled in from reference TRBV5-6 and TRBJ1-5): DAGVTQSPTHLIKTRGQQVTLRCSPKSGHDTVSWYQQALGQGPQFIFQYYEEEERQRGNFPDRFSGHQFPNYSSELNVNALLLGDSALYLCASSLGDQPQHFGDGTRLSIL.

The gene calls are TRBV7-9 and TRBJ2-7; D is ambiguous. V was cut by 4 bases and J by 4 bases, with 8 bases left in between. The CDR3 is 12 residues long. The V gene's germline CDR1 is SEHNR and CDR2 FQNEAQ (reference sequence). CDR3 nucleotides: TGTGCCAGCAGCTCACCCAGGTACGAGCAGTACTTC. It codes for CASSSPRYEQYF.

The chain is built from TRBV7-2 and TRBJ2-7, with 10 nucleotides matching TRBD1. Per germline, CDR1 SGHTA and CDR2 FQGNSA. Unmatched junction bases numbered 11, after V lost 6 bases and J lost 6 bases. The CDR3 is made up of 15 amino acids. The CDR3 coding sequence is TGTGCCAGCAGGGCTGCCGGGACAGGGGTACGCGAGCAGTACTTC. Its translation: CASRAAGTGVREQYF.

The V and J genes are TRBV5-1 and TRBJ1-1, with a tentative D call TRBD1 (5 bases). V was trimmed by 0 bases and J by 10 bases, leaving 28 bases between them. Germline V lookup: CDR1 SGHRS, CDR2 YFSETQ. The CDR3 length is 18 residues. The DNA for the CDR3 is TGCGCCAGCAGCTTGGGACCACCCGATTGGACACCTCAACTGGGAGCTTTCTTT. As protein: CASSLGPPDWTPQLGAFF. Full variable domain (missing parts from reference TRBV5-1 and TRBJ1-1): KAGVTQTPRYLIKTRGQQVTLSCSPISGHRSVSWYQQTPGQGLQFLFEYFSETQRNKGNFPGRFSGRQFSNSRSEMNVSTLELGDSALYLCASSLGPPDWTPQLGAFFGQGTRLTVV.

This rearrangement joins TRBV7-9 to TRBJ1-2; 8 bases match TRBD1. V was pared by 3 bases and J by 3 bases, with 6 bases of the junction left unmatched. The CDR3 has 15 amino acids. Per germline, CDR1 SEHNR and CDR2 FQNEAQ (reference sequence). The CDR3 bases are TGTGCCAGCAGCTTTGCGTGGACAGGGTACTATGGCTACACCTTC. This encodes CASSFAWTGYYGYTF.